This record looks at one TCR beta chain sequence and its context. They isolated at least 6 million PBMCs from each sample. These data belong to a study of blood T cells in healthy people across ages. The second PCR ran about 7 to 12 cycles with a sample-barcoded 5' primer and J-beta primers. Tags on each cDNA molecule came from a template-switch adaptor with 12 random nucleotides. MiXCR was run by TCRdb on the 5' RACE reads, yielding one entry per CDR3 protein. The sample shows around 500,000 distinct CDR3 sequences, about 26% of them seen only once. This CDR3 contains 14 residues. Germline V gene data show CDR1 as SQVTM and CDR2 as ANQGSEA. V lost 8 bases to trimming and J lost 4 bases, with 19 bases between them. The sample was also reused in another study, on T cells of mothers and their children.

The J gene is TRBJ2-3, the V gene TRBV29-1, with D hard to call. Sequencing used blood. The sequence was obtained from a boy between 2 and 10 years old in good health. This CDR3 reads CSFCPPTSADTQYF. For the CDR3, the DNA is TGCAGCTTTTGCCCTCCAACATCGGCAGATACGCAGTATTTT.